The next 21 T cell receptor beta chains were all read from a single sample in a study of OX40 agonist ivuxolimab in advanced cancers. Sequencing used immunoSEQ multiplex PCR; TCRdb keeps in-frame clones, though not all of them. In the table there are more than 80,000 clones, under 90% of which are singletons. Sample: CD4+ or CD8+ T cells sorted from blood, taken in a trial of the OX40 agonist ivuxolimab. These receptors were collected from an adult with an advanced solid tumor such as melanoma, head and neck, liver or kidney cancer.

The chain couples TRBV10-3 to TRBJ2-7; 7 nucleotides agree with TRBD1. V shed 3 bases and J 2 bases; nucleotides not matched to a gene: 4. The CDR3 consists of 14 residues. Germline loops: CDR1 ENHRY, CDR2 SYGVKD. The CDR3 protein is CAISDSGTAYEQYF. The CDR3 bases are TGTGCCATCAGTGACTCCGGGACAGCCTACGAGCAGTACTTC.

This sequence joins TRBV29-1 and TRBJ1-3; TRBD1 aligns across 10 bases. V lost 6 bases, J lost 3 bases, and 5 bases stayed unmatched. The V gene's germline CDR1 is SQVTM and CDR2 ANQGSEA. This CDR3 contains 14 residues. For the CDR3, the DNA is TGCAGCGTGCGGGACAGGGGAAATGGAAACACCATATATTTT. This encodes CSVRDRGNGNTIYF.

The table lists this clone with a few counts. The chain combines TRBV4-1 with TRBJ2-1; the D gene could be TRBD1 or TRBD2 (6 bases each). V lost 0 bases to trimming and J lost 8 bases, with 17 bases between them. CDR1 and CDR2 (germline): MGHRA, YSYEKL. The CDR3 extends over 16 amino acids. CDR3 protein: CASSQDGRQGIHEQFF. CDR3 nucleotide sequence: TGCGCCAGCAGCCAAGATGGGAGGCAGGGGATCCATGAGCAGTTCTTC.

The chain employs TRBV4-2 and TRBJ2-7, with 10 bases fitting TRBD2. Germline loops: CDR1 LGHNA, CDR2 YNFKEQ. This CDR3 is built from 20 residues. V shed 0 bases and J 0 bases; nucleotides not matched to a gene: 14. The CDR3 here is CASSQEFRLAGAPSSYEQYF. The CDR3 DNA reads TGTGCCAGCAGCCAAGAGTTCCGGCTAGCGGGGGCCCCAAGCTCCTACGAGCAGTACTTC.

This chain joins TRBV29-1 and TRBJ2-1, with 14 bases matching TRBD2. The J segment lost 2 bases and the V segment lost 7 bases, leaving 7 bases of the junction unmatched. The CDR3 totals 16 residues. The germline gives CDR1 SQVTM, CDR2 ANQGSEA. The CDR3 DNA is TGCAGCGGGGCTGGGACTAGCGGGAGTACCTACAATGAGCAGTTCTTC. Its translation is CSGAGTSGSTYNEQFF.

The genes are TRBV5-4 and TRBJ2-7; 9 nucleotides align to TRBD1. Per germline, CDR1 SGHNT and CDR2 YYREEE (reference sequence). The CDR3 sequence is 15 residues long. The junction had 8 bases not matched to a gene; V was cut back by 4 bases and J by 3 bases. The CDR3 is CASSITGTGHYEQYF. CDR3 bases: TGTGCCAGCAGCATCACCGGGACAGGGCACTACGAGCAGTACTTC. The full variable domain, completed using reference TRBV5-4 and TRBJ2-7, is ETGVTQSPTHLIKTRGQQVTLRCSSQSGHNTVSWYQQALGQGPQFIFQYYREEENGRGNFPPRFSGLQFPNYSSELNVNALELDDSALYLCASSITGTGHYEQYFGPGTRLTVT.

The V and J genes are TRBV6-5 and TRBJ2-2; a weak D match, TRBD1 (6 bases). V was cut by 4 bases and J by 0 bases, with 9 bases left in between. Germline V gene sequence: CDR1 MNHEY, CDR2 SVGAGI. This CDR3 has 15 amino acids. Here the CDR3 reads CASSFTGSNTGELFF. CDR3 bases: TGTGCCAGCAGTTTCACAGGGTCGAACACCGGGGAGCTGTTTTTT.

This chain links TRBV20-1 with TRBJ2-7; D gene uncertain. Germline CDR1 is DFQATT and CDR2 is SNEGSKA (reference sequence). CDR3 length equals 11 residues. V dropped 3 bases and J dropped 2 bases, with 5 bases sitting between them. In DNA form, the CDR3 reads TGCAGTGCTAGGGAAACCTACGAGCAGTACTTC. It is translated as CSARETYEQYF.

J is TRBJ1-4 and V is TRBV19; D may be TRBD1 (5 bases). Germline CDR1 LNHDA, CDR2 SQIVND (reference sequence). The CDR3 is 14 amino acids. The V gene lost 5 bases and the J gene lost 5 bases, with 12 bases spanning the gap. Here the CDR3 reads CASSLRQGNEKLFF. CDR3 DNA sequence: TGTGCCAGTAGTCTCCGGCAGGGCAATGAAAAACTGTTTTTT.

The chain has TRBV10-1 and TRBJ1-1; tentatively, D is TRBD1 (6 bases). Germline-derived CDR1 and CDR2 are WNHNN and SYGVQD (reference sequence). This CDR3 contains 14 residues. Trimming pared 3 bases from V and 5 bases from J, leaving 13 bases between. CDR3: CASSEVRGLTEAFF. The CDR3 DNA is TGCGCCAGCAGTGAAGTCAGGGGATTGACTGAAGCTTTCTTT.

The rearrangement uses TRBV7-3 and TRBJ2-1, with D hard to call. The CDR3 covers 12 residues. Germline CDR1 SGHTA, CDR2 FQGTGA. V was shortened by 5 bases and J by 9 bases, with 11 bases between the two germline ends. The CDR3 nucleotides are TGTGCCAGCAGCCACCCGAAGGGTGAGCAGTTCTTC. It codes for CASSHPKGEQFF.

The chain recombines TRBV2 with TRBJ1-3, with 7 bases aligning to TRBD1. This CDR3 is built from 15 residues. CDR1 is SNHLY and CDR2 is FYNNEI in the germline V gene. V lost 6 bases and J lost 0; bases outside the gene matches: 5. This chain's CDR3 is CASSRQGHSGNTIYF. DNA for the CDR3: TGTGCCAGCAGCCGACAGGGTCACTCTGGAAACACCATATATTTT. Full variable domain (missing parts from reference TRBV2 and TRBJ1-3): EPEVTQTPSHQVTQMGQEVILRCVPISNHLYFYWYRQILGQKVEFLVSFYNNEISEKSEIFDDQFSVERPDGSNFTLKIRSTKLEDSAMYFCASSRQGHSGNTIYFGEGSWLTVV.

The genes are TRBV12-5 and TRBJ1-1; no definite D call. V lost 1 base, J lost 0 bases, and 3 bases lay in between. Looked up from germline, CDR1 is LGHNT and CDR2 is FRNRAP. CDR3 length: 13 residues. DNA of the CDR3: TGTGCTAGTGGTTTGGGGGTGAACACTGAAGCTTTCTTT. It codes for CASGLGVNTEAFF.

The chain recombines TRBV5-6 with TRBJ2-3; 7 nucleotides match TRBD2. This CDR3 is 14 amino acids long. V trimming: 2 bases; J trimming: 4 bases; junction bases outside the gene matches: 4. Germline assignment: CDR1 SGHDT and CDR2 YYEEEE. The CDR3: CASSLAGPPDTQYF. CDR3 sequence (DNA): TGTGCCAGCAGCTTAGCGGGACCCCCAGATACGCAGTATTTT.

The chain joins TRBV6-1 to TRBJ2-1; TRBD2 agrees at 10 bases. Looked up from germline, CDR1 is MNHNS and CDR2 is SASEGT. The CDR3 runs to 15 residues. V was pared by 6 bases and J by 4 bases, with 6 bases of the junction left unmatched. The CDR3 bases are TGTGCCAGCAGCCTACTAGCGGGGAATTACAATGAGCAGTTCTTC. This gives the protein CASSLLAGNYNEQFF.

The CDR3 DNA reads TGTGCCAGTAGTTTTGCCTCGACAGGGACGGTGGCAAACACCATATATTTT. Amino acids: CASSFASTGTVANTIYF. The chain uses TRBV19 and TRBJ1-3; 7 bases align to TRBD1. Germline lookup yields CDR1 LNHDA and CDR2 SQIVND (reference sequence). The CDR3 covers 17 residues. With 5 bases clipped from V and 6 bases from J, the junction kept 16 bases outside the gene matches.

The V call is TRBV7-6, the J call TRBJ2-5, with 9 bases fitting TRBD2. CDR3 size: 15 residues. Germline lookup yields CDR1 SGHVS and CDR2 FNYEAQ. After removal of 5 bases from V and 1 base from J, the junction contained 5 bases not matched to a gene. CDR3 bases: TGTGCCAGCAGCGAGACTAGCGGTACCCAAGAGACCCAGTACTTC. It specifies CASSETSGTQETQYF.

This clone was recorded a few times. The V and J genes are TRBV19 and TRBJ1-1, with 7 positions matching TRBD1. With 3 bases clipped from V and 2 bases from J, the junction kept 3 bases outside the gene matches. This CDR3 has 14 residues. The germline CDR1 and CDR2 sequences are LNHDA and SQIVND (reference sequence). The CDR3 DNA reads TGTGCCAGTAGTATCAGGACAGGCAACACTGAAGCTTTCTTT. Its translation: CASSIRTGNTEAFF.

This clone was seen a handful of times. The rearrangement uses TRBV11-3 and TRBJ2-3, with 7 bases that match TRBD2. Germline CDR1 reads SGHNT; CDR2 reads YENEEA. CDR3 size: 16 residues. V shed 5 bases and J 3 bases; nucleotides not matched to a gene: 11. The CDR3 sequence is CASSPRLARRTDTQYF. The CDR3 DNA reads as TGTGCCAGCAGCCCGCGACTAGCCCGGCGGACAGATACGCAGTATTTT.

J is TRBJ1-4 and V is TRBV5-1; D gene ambiguous. CDR1 and CDR2 (germline): SGHRS, YFSETQ. This CDR3 has 14 residues. V was trimmed by 0 bases and J by 7 bases, leaving 10 bases between them. As DNA, the CDR3 is TGCGCCAGCAGCTTGGGGCAGAAGATTGAAAAACTGTTTTTT. The encoded protein is CASSLGQKIEKLFF.

The rearrangement joins TRBV6-1 to TRBJ2-1; 11 bases are a match to TRBD1. V dropped 6 bases and J dropped 8; count of bases not matched to a gene: 9. CDR3 length: 15 residues. Germline loops: CDR1 MNHNS, CDR2 SASEGT. CDR3 bases: TGTGCCAGCAGCGGGACAGGGGGTACGTATGATGAGCAGTTCTTC. Residues: CASSGTGGTYDEQFF.